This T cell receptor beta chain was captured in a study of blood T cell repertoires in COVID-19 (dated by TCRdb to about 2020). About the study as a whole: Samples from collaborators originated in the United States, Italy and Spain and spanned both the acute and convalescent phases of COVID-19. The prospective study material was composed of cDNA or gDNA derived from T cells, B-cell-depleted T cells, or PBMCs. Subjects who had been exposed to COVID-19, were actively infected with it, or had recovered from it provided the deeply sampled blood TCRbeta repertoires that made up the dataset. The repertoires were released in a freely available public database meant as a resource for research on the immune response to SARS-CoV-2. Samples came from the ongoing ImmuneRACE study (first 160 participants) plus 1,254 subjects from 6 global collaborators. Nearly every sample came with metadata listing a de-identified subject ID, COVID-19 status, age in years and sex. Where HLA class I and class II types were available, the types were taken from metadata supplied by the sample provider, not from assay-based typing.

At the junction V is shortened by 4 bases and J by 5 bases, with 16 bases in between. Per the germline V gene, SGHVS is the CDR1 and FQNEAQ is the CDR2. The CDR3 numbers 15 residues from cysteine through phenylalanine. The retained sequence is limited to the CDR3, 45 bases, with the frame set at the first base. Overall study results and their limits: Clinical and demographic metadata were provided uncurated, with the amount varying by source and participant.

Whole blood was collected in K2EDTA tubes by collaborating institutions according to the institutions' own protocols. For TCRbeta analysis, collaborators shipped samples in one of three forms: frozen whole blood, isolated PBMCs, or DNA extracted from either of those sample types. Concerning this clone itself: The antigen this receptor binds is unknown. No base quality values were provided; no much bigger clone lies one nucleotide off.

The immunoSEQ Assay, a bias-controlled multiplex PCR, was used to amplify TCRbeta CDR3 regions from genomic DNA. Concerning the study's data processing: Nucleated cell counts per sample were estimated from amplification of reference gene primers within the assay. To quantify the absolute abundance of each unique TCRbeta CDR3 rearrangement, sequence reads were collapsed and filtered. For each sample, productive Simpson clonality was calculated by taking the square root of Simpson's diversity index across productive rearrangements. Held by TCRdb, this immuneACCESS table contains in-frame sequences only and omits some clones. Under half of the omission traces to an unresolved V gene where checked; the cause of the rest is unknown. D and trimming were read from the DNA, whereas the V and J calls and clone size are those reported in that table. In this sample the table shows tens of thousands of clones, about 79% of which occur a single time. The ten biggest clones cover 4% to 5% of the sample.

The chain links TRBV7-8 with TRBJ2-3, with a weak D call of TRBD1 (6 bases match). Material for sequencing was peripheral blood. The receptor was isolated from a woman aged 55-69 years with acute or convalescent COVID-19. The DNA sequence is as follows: TGTGCCAGCAGCTGGACGACAGGTAACCGAGATACGCAGTATTTT. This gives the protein CASSWTTGNRDTQYF.